What follows describes a single TCR beta chain. Its antigen remains unknown. Every sampled donor was Caucasian and healthy. Template switching added a universal primer site; cDNA carried unique molecular identifiers. Each CDR3 protein gets one entry after TCRdb re-called the 5' RACE reads with MiXCR. The table shows hundreds of thousands of distinct CDR3 sequences, with roughly a tenth occurring only once. This record belongs to a study of identical twins. The ends were cut back, 6 bases at V and 4 bases at J, with 16 bases in the middle. Germline CDR1 is MNHEY and CDR2 is SVGEGT. The CDR3 consists of 14 residues. Study outcomes and limitations: Beta out-of-frame twin sharing showed a weaker excess. The models gave estimates that fell short of the out-of-frame TCR alpha sharing seen in monozygotic twins.

The source material was memory (CD45RO+) T cells sorted from blood. The chain joins TRBV6-2 or TRBV6-3 to TRBJ2-7; TRBD1 might be the D (5 bases). The receptor comes from a woman younger than 30 in good health. In DNA, the CDR3 is TGTGCCAGCAGACGGGCAGGGTTACAGTACGAGCAGTACTTC. Its translation: CASRRAGLQYEQYF.